This section outlines one T cell receptor beta chain sequence together with its context. The CDR3 loop spans 15 amino acids. The V end was cut by 6 bases, the J end by 6 bases, with 18 bases between. CDR1 MDHEN and CDR2 SYDVKM come from the germline V gene. These data belong to a study of T cell changes during pregnancy in multiple sclerosis. Using immunoSEQ multiplex PCR, the repertoire was profiled, and TCRdb retains in-frame clones only, with some absent. The sample records about 83,000 clones, roughly nine tenths being singletons. This sequence originates from a female donor in good health, serving as a control in a pregnancy study. Some clones in this sample may be carry-over from other donors' samples. The input for sequencing was PBMCs, taken in the first trimester of pregnancy. V gene TRBV28 combines with J gene TRBJ1-5, with D perhaps matching TRBD1 (6 bases). The CDR3 loop is CASRGGAGGAQPQHF. DNA for the CDR3: TGTGCCAGCAGGGGAGGTGCGGGGGGCGCTCAGCCCCAGCATTTT.